These T cell receptor beta chains were read from a single sample in a study of blood T cells in healthy people across ages. MiXCR, applied by TCRdb to the 5' RACE reads, yields one record per CDR3 protein. This table holds around 870,000 distinct CDR3 sequences, under 30% found once. Source material: blood. Every receptor here comes from a woman of 80 years or more in good health. The CDR3 runs from the conserved cysteine through the conserved F or W. A D gene is named only where the DNA matches it firmly. Expanded clones get a size class; other rows say once, few or many, or leave the size out.

D	V	J	size	DNA	CDR3
NA	TRBV6-6	TRBJ2-1	NA	TGTGCCAGCAGAAACCAGGGTATAACCTACAATGAGCAGTTCTTC	CASRNQGITYNEQFF
TRBD1	TRBV13	TRBJ2-5	NA	TGTGCCAGCAGCTCCGGGACAGGGGGGATGGAGACCCAGTACTTC	CASSSGTGGMETQYF
NA	TRBV5-1	TRBJ2-1	many	TGCGCCAGCAGCTTAATCACCCACAATGAGCAGTTCTTC	CASSLITHNEQFF
NA	TRBV3-1	TRBJ2-1	many	TGTGCCAGCGGCCATTCGGACAGCGATGAGCAGTTCTTC	CASGHSDSDEQFF
NA	TRBV5-1	TRBJ1-2	NA	TGCGCCAGCAGCCCGGGGCATGTAAACTATGGCTACACCTTC	CASSPGHVNYGYTF
TRBD2	TRBV6-5	TRBJ2-5	many	TGTGCCAGCAGTTACTCTGGACTAGCGGGGGGGCCACAAGAGACCCAGTACTTC	CASSYSGLAGGPQETQYF
NA	TRBV25-1	TRBJ1-6	few	TGTGCCAGCAGTGAGGCAGGATGGAATTCACCCCTCCACTTT	CASSEAGWNSPLHF
NA	TRBV3-1	TRBJ2-3	few	TGTGCCAGCAGCCAAGCCCTCGACACAGATACGCAGTATTTT	CASSQALDTDTQYF
NA	TRBV6-6	TRBJ2-1	many	TGTGCCAGCACCCTAGGGGAGACAGTTAGGGGGGCCTCGCAGTTCTTC	CASTLGETVRGASQFF
NA	TRBV18	TRBJ2-1	many	TGTGCCAGCTCACCAAACCAGGGCTCTAGGAATGAGCAGTTCTTC	CASSPNQGSRNEQFF
NA	TRBV6-1	TRBJ2-1	NA	TGTGCCAGCAGTGATGGACTGGGGGCGGATGAGCAGTTCTTC	CASSDGLGADEQFF
TRBD2	TRBV28	TRBJ2-1	NA	TGTGCCAGCAGTTTATTAGCGGGAGGGAAGTTCTTC	CASSLLAGGKFF
NA	TRBV6-2/TRBV6-3	TRBJ1-5	many	TGTGCCAGCAGTTACTCATGGTTGGGGAGACAGCCCCAGCATTTT	CASSYSWLGRQPQHF
NA	TRBV7-2	TRBJ2-5	many	TGTGCCAGCAGCTTAAACCGAGGGGTCCAAGAGACCCAGTACTTC	CASSLNRGVQETQYF
TRBD2	TRBV19	TRBJ2-5	NA	TGTGCCAGTAGTCCCGGGGGGACTACGCAAGAGACCCAGTACTTC	CASSPGGTTQETQYF
NA	TRBV4-3	TRBJ1-1	many	TGCGCCAGCAGCCAAGCTTTACAGGGACAAGGTTGGGACACTGAAGCTTTCTTT	CASSQALQGQGWDTEAFF
NA	TRBV3-1	TRBJ1-2	many	TGTGCCAGCAGCCGCGAGGGGAGTTACGGCTACACCTTC	CASSREGSYGYTF
NA	TRBV6-2/TRBV6-3	TRBJ1-5	NA	TGTGCCAGCAGTTACGCGGGCGCAGCGGGTCAGCCCCAGCATTTT	CASSYAGAAGQPQHF
NA	TRBV15	TRBJ2-5	NA	TGTGCCACCAGCAGAGACAGTTACCAAGAGACCCAGTACTTC	CATSRDSYQETQYF